This T cell receptor beta chain was captured by sequencing in a study of vaccination and CD4 T cells after COVID-19. Noted treatment: roughly 10-day PBMC culture with coronavirus spike peptide pools or control peptides (ViraFEST assay). With the Oncomine TCR Beta short-read assay, DNA from cultured CD4+ T cells was sequenced. Genomic DNA extraction was carried out from cultured CD4+ T cells. TCRdb ran MiXCR on the PCR reads and lists one entry per CDR3 protein. In the table there are under 30,000 distinct CDR3 sequences, about 42% of which are singletons. Note on this clonotype: The antigen remains unidentified.

With 3 bases removed from V and 1 base from J, the gap between germline ends came to 12 bases. The CDR3 totals 15 residues. Germline-derived CDR1 and CDR2 are LNHDA and SQIVND (reference sequence). This sequence was found in a human donor who received a COVID-19 vaccine. The material sequenced was CD4+ T cells from blood, cultured in vitro, taken before SARS-CoV-2 vaccination. The gene calls are TRBV19 and TRBJ1-1, with D uncertain. The CDR3 spells CASSIWDDKNTEAFF. In DNA, the CDR3 is TGTGCCAGTAGTATTTGGGATGACAAGAACACTGAAGCTTTCTTT.